At least ten counts were recorded for the clone carrying this T cell receptor beta chain. This specimen comes from a study of T-cell reconstitution after alpha-beta-depleted transplantation in children. A library of TCRbeta sequences, prepared with unique molecular identifiers, was generated. TCRdb re-derived calls from the PCR reads in MiXCR, one entry per CDR3 protein. The table shows 90,000 to 130,000 distinct CDR3 sequences, with 10% occurring only once. V lost 3 bases, J lost 7 bases, and 9 bases lay in between. The CDR3 runs to 13 residues. CDR1 MNHNS and CDR2 SASEGT come from the germline V gene.

This chain uses TRBV6-1 with TRBJ2-2; perhaps TRBD1 as D (5 bases). This receptor was obtained from a human donor who donated a stem cell graft to a child with acute lymphoblastic leukemia. Specimen: PBMCs from the stem cell graft donor, collected from the stem cell graft. The CDR3 sequence: CASSERQIGELFF. CDR3 in DNA: TGTGCCAGCAGTGAGAGACAGATCGGGGAGCTGTTTTTT.